This TCR beta chain was observed in a study of blood T cell repertoires in COVID-19. Study in general: Material from acute and convalescent COVID-19 was sourced from the United States, Italy and Spain. T cells, B-cell-depleted T cells, or PBMCs provided the cDNA or gDNA that served as material.

Per the authors' pipeline: Amplification of reference gene primers provided the estimated nucleated cell counts. TCRdb keeps only in-frame clones here, not all; method: immunoSEQ multiplex PCR. That table supplies the V and J calls and clone size; D and trimming were determined from the DNA. The sample records more than 200,000 clones, 75% to 90% being singletons. Germline V gene sequence: CDR1 SGHRS, CDR2 YFSETQ. The CDR3 length is 15 residues. Germline trimming cut 4 bases from V and 2 bases from J; bases unmatched to any gene: 3. The chain employs TRBV5-1 and TRBJ1-3; 10 nucleotides match TRBD1. Sequencing was carried out using peripheral blood. The receptor was isolated from a man between 25 and 39 years old with active or convalescent COVID-19. The CDR3 coding sequence is TGCGCCAGCAGCCAAGACAGGGGGCCTGGAAACACCATATATTTT. Protein sequence: CASSQDRGPGNTIYF.